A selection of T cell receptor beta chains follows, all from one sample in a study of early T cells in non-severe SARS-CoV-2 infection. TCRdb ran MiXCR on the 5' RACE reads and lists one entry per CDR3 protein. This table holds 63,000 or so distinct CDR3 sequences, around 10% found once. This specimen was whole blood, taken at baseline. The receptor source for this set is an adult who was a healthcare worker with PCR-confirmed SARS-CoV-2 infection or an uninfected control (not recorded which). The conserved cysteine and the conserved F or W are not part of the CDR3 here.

cdr3_aa: ATSIGGPQETQY
j_call: TRBJ2-5
v_call: TRBV7-3

cdr3_aa: ASSTSPGTTDTQY
j_call: TRBJ2-3
v_call: TRBV7-9

cdr3_aa: SARWGDQPQH
j_call: TRBJ1-5
v_call: TRBV29-1

cdr3_aa: ASGQGEFYEQY
j_call: TRBJ2-7
v_call: TRBV12-5

cdr3_aa: ASSNLPLGVVHEQY
j_call: TRBJ2-7
v_call: TRBV12-3/TRBV12-4

cdr3_aa: ASSIGDRERSEAF
j_call: TRBJ1-1
v_call: TRBV9

cdr3_aa: ASGTSYGYT
j_call: TRBJ1-2
v_call: TRBV6-2/TRBV6-3

cdr3_aa: ASSQGDSSKNIQY
j_call: TRBJ2-4
v_call: TRBV4-3

cdr3_aa: ASSPQERSEAF
j_call: TRBJ1-1
v_call: TRBV18

cdr3_aa: SAGDRDGTGELF
j_call: TRBJ2-2
v_call: TRBV29-1

cdr3_aa: ASRPLGGMEGYT
j_call: TRBJ1-2
v_call: TRBV6-5

cdr3_aa: ASSLDSSGRGTEAF
j_call: TRBJ1-1
v_call: TRBV7-6

cdr3_aa: ASSPEEGAYEKLF
j_call: TRBJ1-4
v_call: TRBV4-3

cdr3_aa: ASSSLRVGRDYGYT
j_call: TRBJ1-2
v_call: TRBV12-3/TRBV12-4

cdr3_aa: ASSLVASETQY
j_call: TRBJ2-5
v_call: TRBV12-3/TRBV12-4

cdr3_aa: ASSAENPSTDTQY
j_call: TRBJ2-3
v_call: TRBV2

cdr3_aa: ASSLIVLGGNTIY
j_call: TRBJ1-3
v_call: TRBV7-2

cdr3_aa: ASSDDAGRISYEQY
j_call: TRBJ2-7
v_call: TRBV7-9

cdr3_aa: AETGSNEKLF
j_call: TRBJ1-4
v_call: TRBV12-3/TRBV12-4

cdr3_aa: AWKAGYSNQPQH
j_call: TRBJ1-5
v_call: TRBV30

cdr3_aa: ASSPHRDRGLEQY
j_call: TRBJ2-7
v_call: TRBV5-1

cdr3_aa: ASSTIAGALSGANVLT
j_call: TRBJ2-6
v_call: TRBV11-2

cdr3_aa: ASSLSLDTQY
j_call: TRBJ2-3
v_call: TRBV6-1

cdr3_aa: SVVWVGELF
j_call: TRBJ2-2
v_call: TRBV29-1

cdr3_aa: ASSPQGLNEKLF
j_call: TRBJ1-4
v_call: TRBV18

cdr3_aa: SVVRTGSETQY
j_call: TRBJ2-5
v_call: TRBV29-1

cdr3_aa: ASNKNRGHSPLH
j_call: TRBJ1-6
v_call: TRBV7-2

cdr3_aa: ASGLSRTGSSYEQY
j_call: TRBJ2-7
v_call: TRBV12-5